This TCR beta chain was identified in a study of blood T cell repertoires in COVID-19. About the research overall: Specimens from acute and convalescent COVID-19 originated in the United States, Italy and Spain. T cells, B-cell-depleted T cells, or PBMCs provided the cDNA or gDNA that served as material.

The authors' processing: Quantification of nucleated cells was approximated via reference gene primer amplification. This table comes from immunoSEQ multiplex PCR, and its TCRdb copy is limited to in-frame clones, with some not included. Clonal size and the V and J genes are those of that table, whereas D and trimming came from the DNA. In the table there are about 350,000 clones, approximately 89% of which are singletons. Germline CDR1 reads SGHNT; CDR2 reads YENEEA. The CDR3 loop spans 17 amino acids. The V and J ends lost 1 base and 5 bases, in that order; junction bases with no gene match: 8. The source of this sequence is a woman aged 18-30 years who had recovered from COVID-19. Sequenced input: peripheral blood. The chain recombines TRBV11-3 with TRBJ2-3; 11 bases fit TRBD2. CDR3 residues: CASSLVIAGGPGDTQYF. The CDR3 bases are TGTGCCAGCAGCTTAGTTATAGCGGGAGGGCCGGGAGATACGCAGTATTTT.